This T cell receptor (beta chain) is drawn from a study of PD-1 blockade in classical Hodgkin lymphoma. General observations from the study: Only CD4+ TCR diversity, not CD8+, had risen significantly by C4D1.

The data were produced by immunoSEQ multiplex PCR, yet TCRdb's version contains in-frame clones alone and is incomplete. The sample includes tens of thousands of clones, 85% to 90% of them seen just once. With regard to this clone: Its antigen remains unidentified.

Noted time point: cycle 4 day 1 (C4D1), after about 6 weeks of nivolumab. Each patient's relapse followed autologous stem cell transplantation, and brentuximab vedotin exposure varied. Researchers report purifying CD4+ T cells from thawed PBMCs by magnetic negative selection. Trimming took 3 bases from V and 0 from J, leaving 10 bases between them. CDR1 is MGHDK, CDR2 SYGVNS, per germline. This CDR3 has 15 amino acids. The chain combines TRBV25-1 with TRBJ2-3; possibly TRBD1 or TRBD2 for D (5 bases each). This material consisted of CD4+ T cells from blood, taken before the fourth cycle of nivolumab. This clonotype was sampled from a human donor with classical Hodgkin lymphoma. The chain's CDR3 is CASSDRGGSTDTQYF. In DNA, the CDR3 is TGTGCCAGCAGTGATCGTGGGGGTAGCACAGATACGCAGTATTTT.